The rows below give T cell receptor beta chains drawn from one sample of a study of T cells in tumors after PD-1 blockade. Clones were read by immunoSEQ multiplex PCR, and TCRdb kept only the in-frame ones, dropping some. The data show about 33,000 clones, 78% seen once. The sequencing here drew on PBMCs, taken before anti-PD-1 treatment. The receptors come from a human donor with basal cell carcinoma. The conserved cysteine and the conserved F or W are not part of the CDR3 here.

>TRBJ2-1|TRBV25-1
ASSEYRGGRGGNEQF
>TRBJ2-2|TRBV9
ASSPRNTGELF
>TRBJ2-7|TRBV7-5
VRNSPLQGASYEQY
>TRBJ2-7|TRBV3-1/TRBV3-2
ASSQDGRGYPREQY
>TRBJ1-6|TRBV2
ASQQNRGRNSPLH
>TRBJ1-5|TRBV3-1/TRBV3-2
ASSQGQGASNQPQH
>TRBJ1-6|TRBV18
ASSPQRDGYNSPLH
>TRBJ2-4|TRBV5-1
ASSPGQSNIQY
>TRBJ1-5|TRBV30
AWSKGLSNQPQH
>TRBJ2-7|TRBV5-1
ASSPGQGLYYEQY
>TRBJ1-2|TRBV7-8
ASSLLGQGTYGYT
>TRBJ2-7|TRBV27
ASSLYQVRI
>TRBJ1-2|TRBV5-1
ASSLEQAGRDGYT
>TRBJ1-4|TRBV18
ASSPNVGQGGSEKLF
>TRBJ2-5|TRBV15
ATSRGTSWYPTQETQY
>TRBJ2-1|TRBV11-3
ASSLVGAGASGTYNEQF
>TRBJ2-3|TRBV2
ASSEEVAGSTDTQY
>TRBJ1-6|TRBV9
ASSVASSYNSPLH
>TRBJ1-1|TRBV28
ASSLWGVMNTEAF
>TRBJ2-3|TRBV10-3
AGAGDTDTQY
>TRBJ2-7|TRBV6-5
ASSPGPEPYEQY
>TRBJ2-7|TRBV7-3
ASSSRLAGAAYEQY
>TRBJ2-1|TRBV5-5
ASSLAGPPNEQF
>TRBJ2-2|TRBV7-2
ASSLWGADTGELF
>TRBJ1-3|TRBV11-1
ASSFDRENTIY
>TRBJ1-5|TRBV12-5
ASGLGQGAQPQH
>TRBJ2-1|TRBV11-3
ASTQAGSGAVYNEQF
>TRBJ2-7|TRBV6-5
ASRTAGTGGHEQY
>TRBJ2-7|TRBV5-1
ASSLMPSGSYEQY
>TRBJ1-5|TRBV6-6
ASIRFGRGPQPQH
>TRBJ1-5|TRBV30
AWSVGRGARQPQH
>TRBJ1-6|TRBV4-1
ASSPRLEERSYNSPLH
>TRBJ2-7|TRBV4-2
ASSQGVMDGTRRYEQY
>TRBJ2-5|TRBV5-1
ASSLTGRESRETQY
>TRBJ2-5|TRBV27
ASSPRQGETQY
>TRBJ1-1|TRBV6-5
ASSYDQQGLTEAF
>TRBJ2-3|TRBV20-1
SASRFSGRLGDTQY
>TRBJ2-5|TRBV24-1
ATSDQRLAGGLETQY
>TRBJ1-2|TRBV15
ATSRAGETLNYGYT
>TRBJ2-1|TRBV7-9
ASSLAAGREEQF
>TRBJ2-7|TRBV7-9
ASSYDAWDEQY
>TRBJ2-7|TRBV24-1
ATSDRAGGYEQY
>TRBJ2-3|TRBV9
ASTRLASTDTQY
>TRBJ1-5|TRBV19
ASSMATGIPQPQH
>TRBJ2-2|TRBV7-9
ASSSQRTGITGELF
>TRBJ1-3|TRBV10-3
ASLGGTSGNTIY
>TRBJ2-2|TRBV5-4
ASSLIGTRGGELF
>TRBJ2-1|TRBV15
ATSRHASYNEQF
>TRBJ2-2|TRBV12-3/TRBV12-4
ASSFRNTGELF
>TRBJ2-2|TRBV19
ASSPGVGTGELF
>TRBJ2-4|TRBV5-1
ASSLAPGHKNIQY
>TRBJ1-1|TRBV20-1
SASWQGRTEAF
>TRBJ2-5|TRBV29-1
SVEVGTNQETQY
>TRBJ1-1|TRBV28
ASRKTGGRGEAF
>TRBJ1-6|TRBV7-2
ASSLPPLESPLH
>TRBJ2-5|TRBV29-1
SVRITGETQY
>TRBJ2-7|TRBV19
ASSFSRGSGSENYEQY
>TRBJ2-1|TRBV5-4
ASSASGSPYNEQF
>TRBJ1-6|TRBV7-3
ASSRRGGSDSPLH